Below, 6 T cell receptor beta chains from the same sample are listed, as sequenced in a study of blood T cell repertoires in COVID-19. The repertoire was sequenced with immunoSEQ multiplex PCR; TCRdb's copy has only in-frame clones and lacks some. The data hold almost 250,000 clones, with around 88% observed a single time. The sample comprised PBMCs or T cells enriched from blood (not recorded which). These receptors came from a woman in her twenties or thirties who had recovered from COVID-19.

The chain links TRBV5-4 to TRBJ1-4; possible D gene TRBD1, 5 bases. Trimming pared 0 bases from V and 4 bases from J, leaving 10 bases between. Looked up from germline, CDR1 is SGHNT and CDR2 is YYREEE (reference sequence). The CDR3 sequence is 15 residues long. CDR3 loop: CASSLGGGSNEKLFF. As DNA, the CDR3 is TGTGCCAGCAGCTTGGGGGGGGGAAGTAATGAAAAACTGTTTTTT. Full variable domain (outside the CDR3, taken from reference TRBV5-4 and TRBJ1-4): ETGVTQSPTHLIKTRGQQVTLRCSSQSGHNTVSWYQQALGQGPQFIFQYYREEENGRGNFPPRFSGLQFPNYSSELNVNALELDDSALYLCASSLGGGSNEKLFFGSGTQLSVL.

CDR3 protein: CASRGGQATYEQYF. Here the CDR3 DNA reads TGTGCCAGCAGGGGAGGGCAGGCGACCTACGAGCAGTACTTC. V is TRBV28 and J is TRBJ2-7; 7 nucleotides line up with TRBD2. The V segment lost 6 bases and the J segment 2 bases; nucleotides outside the gene matches: 7. In germline, CDR1 is MDHEN, CDR2 SYDVKM. CDR3 length: 14 amino acids. Drawing the rest from reference TRBV28 and TRBJ2-7, the complete variable domain is DVKVTQSSRYLVKRTGEKVFLECVQDMDHENMFWYRQDPGLGLRLIYFSYDVKMKEKGDIPEGYSVSREKKERFSLILESASTNQTSMYLCASRGGQATYEQYFGPGTRLTVT.

This chain links TRBV3-1 (or the pseudogene TRBV3-2) with TRBJ2-5; 7 bases agree with TRBD2. After removal of 0 bases from V and 4 bases from J, the junction contained 5 bases not matched to a gene. Per the germline V gene, CDR1 is LGHDT and CDR2 is YNNKEL (reference sequence). The CDR3 has 15 amino acids. The CDR3 DNA is TGTGCCAGCAGCCAAGATCAGGGAGGGCGAGAGACCCAGTACTTC. It translates to CASSQDQGGRETQYF.

The CDR3 loop is CASNRDRGIGEQFF. The CDR3 DNA follows: TGTGCCAGCAACCGGGACAGGGGTATCGGTGAGCAGTTCTTC. This chain links TRBV2 with TRBJ2-1; 10 bases map to TRBD1. V was pared by 7 bases and J by 9 bases, with 9 bases of the junction left unmatched. Germline CDR1 and CDR2: SNHLY and FYNNEI. CDR3 length: 14 residues.

This clone was observed once. The chain couples TRBV5-6 to TRBJ2-4; a weak D match, TRBD2 (5 bases). The CDR3 loop spans 16 amino acids. Trimming stripped 0 bases from V and 2 bases from J, with 12 bases between. Germline V gives CDR1 SGHDT, CDR2 YYEEEE. CDR3 in DNA: TGTGCCAGCAGCTTGGCACGGGGTAGGACCAAAAACATTCAGTACTTC. Its protein product is CASSLARGRTKNIQYF.

V usage is TRBV6-2 or TRBV6-3 and J usage is TRBJ2-1; 15 positions agree with TRBD2. Looked up from germline, CDR1 is MNHEY and CDR2 is SVGEGT. The CDR3 has 17 residues. Trimming at V came to 5 bases and at J to 10 bases, leaving 12 bases not matched to a gene. CDR3 nucleotide sequence: TGTGCCAGCAGTGACACCACGGGACTAGCGGGAGGATACGAGCAGTTCTTC. Residues: CASSDTTGLAGGYEQFF.